This T cell receptor beta chain was recorded in a study of blood T cell repertoires in COVID-19. The authors' processing: It was from reference gene primer amplification that nucleated cell counts were estimated. Sequenced by immunoSEQ multiplex PCR; TCRdb stores in-frame clones only, minus some. That table gives V, J and clone size, and the DNA gave D and trimming. The table shows about 180,000 clones, with around 90% occurring only once. The receptor's source is a man in his 60s with COVID-19, enrolled during active disease. The sample consisted of peripheral blood.

CDR3 protein: CASKRPSTDTQYF. CDR3 bases: TGTGCCAGCAAGCGGCCAAGCACAGATACGCAGTATTTT. This rearrangement joins TRBV28 to TRBJ2-3; tentative D call: TRBD2 (5 bases). The CDR3 length is 13 residues. The V and J ends lost 7 bases and 0 bases respectively, with 8 bases between them. Germline values: CDR1 MDHEN, CDR2 SYDVKM.